This TCR beta chain was recovered during a study of T cell repertoires in cytomegalovirus infection (dated by TCRdb to between 2017 and 2020). Notes on the research overall: The HLA type of each donor mattered for the analysis, because public TCR beta signatures pointed to carriage of CMV infection along with the matching HLA type.

The data were produced on an Illumina HiSeq 1500. Clones were called with MiXCR by TCRdb after fastp trimmed the public reads at Q25, and only in-frame beta chains were retained. All rows with the same CDR3 protein become a single entry with the most common DNA and genes. For this sample there are about 300,000 distinct CDR3 sequences; roughly 9.3% appear just once. The ten largest clones add up to approximately 2.4% of the sample. This clonotype has at least ten counts. The antigen this receptor binds is unknown. Base qualities are not provided; no much larger clone lies one nucleotide away. Overall results and qualifications from the work: In both this cohort and an independent cohort of 350 to 400 donors, the cumulative frequency of public TCR beta family members distinguished carriers of CMV infection plus the relevant HLA type. The ex vivo response was dominated by HLA-C-restricted CMV-specific TCR beta clonotypes, and the single most frequent clonotype in two of eight donors was supplied by these HLA-C-restricted clonotypes.

Here V drops 6 bases and J drops 4 bases, and the junction holds 7 bases not matched to any gene. The CDR1 and CDR2 encoded by the germline V gene are MDHEN and SYDVKM. The CDR3 runs 15 amino acids, cysteine and phenylalanine included. Only CDR3 DNA is held: 45 bases, read in frame from base 1. The sample was PBMCs. The sequence was collected from a human donor in good health (CMV status not recorded). Some clones in this sample may be carry-over from other donors' samples. The V and J genes are TRBV28 and TRBJ1-5; 9 nucleotides in the junction match TRBD1. The CDR3 region: CASRQQGARNQPQHF. The nucleotides read TGTGCCAGCAGGCAACAGGGGGCGCGGAATCAGCCCCAGCATTTT.